The 10 T cell receptor beta chains listed next were all sequenced from one sample in a study of cytomegalovirus exposure and HLA in healthy donors. The study ran its PCR with 60 Vbeta and 13 Jbeta primers. Sequenced by immunoSEQ multiplex PCR; TCRdb stores in-frame clones only, minus some. The sample lists about 130,000 clones, roughly 15% occurring once. The sample consisted of PBMCs. These receptor sequences come from a female donor in good health and CMV-seropositive.

The rearrangement links TRBV30 to TRBJ1-6, with D perhaps TRBD1 (5 bases). Germline V gene lookup returns CDR1 GTSNPN and CDR2 SVGIG (reference sequence). V lost 0 bases and J lost 8, with 8 bases in between. CDR3 length: 13 residues. The CDR3 region is CAWSVQVDSPLHF. The CDR3, as DNA: TGTGCCTGGAGTGTACAGGTGGATTCACCCCTCCACTTT.

The chain carries TRBV2 and TRBJ1-2; the D is unclear. V shed 6 bases and J shed 3 bases, with 8 bases lying between them. In germline, CDR1 is SNHLY, CDR2 FYNNEI. The CDR3 has 12 residues. CDR3 in amino acids: CASSSEHYGYTF. The CDR3 nucleotides read TGTGCCAGCAGCTCGGAGCACTATGGCTACACCTTC.

A note on this clone: The sample carries other DNA sequences with the same CDR3. The chain is built from TRBV27 and TRBJ1-5, with no clear D. Germline CDR1 MNHEY, CDR2 SMNVEV (reference sequence). The CDR3 consists of 12 residues. V was clipped by 3 bases and J by 7 bases, with 7 bases between them. The CDR3, as DNA: TGTGCCAGCAGTTTCCCCGGGCAGCCCCAGCATTTT. Its translation: CASSFPGQPQHF.

The V gene is TRBV4-2, the J gene TRBJ2-3; 9 bases line up with TRBD2. CDR1 is LGHNA, CDR2 YNFKEQ, per germline. V was pared by 1 base and J by 3 bases, with 5 bases of the junction left unmatched. This CDR3 has 16 amino acids. The CDR3 reads CASSQVAGVGTDTQYF. The CDR3 DNA sequence: TGTGCCAGCAGCCAAGTAGCGGGAGTGGGTACAGATACGCAGTATTTT.

CDR3 sequence: CAWSAILAGGTYEQYF. CDR3 bases: TGTGCCTGGAGTGCAATCCTAGCGGGAGGGACCTACGAGCAGTACTTC. This rearrangement joins TRBV30 to TRBJ2-7; 12 bases align to TRBD2. After removal of 1 base from V and 2 bases from J, the junction contained 6 bases not matched to a gene. Germline V gene lookup returns CDR1 GTSNPN and CDR2 SVGIG (reference sequence). This CDR3 comprises 16 residues.

This clone was picked up a small number of times. This chain connects TRBV29-1 to TRBJ2-7, with TRBD2 matching 14 bases. This CDR3 comprises 16 residues. The trim removed 7 bases at V and 4 bases at J, leaving 12 bases unmatched. CDR1 and CDR2 from the germline V gene are SQVTM and ANQGSEA. CDR3 sequence reads: CSAGQRLAGGKYEQYF. The CDR3 coding sequence is TGCAGCGCGGGACAACGACTAGCGGGAGGGAAATACGAGCAGTACTTC.

The CDR3 DNA reads TGTGCCAGCGGGGAGACCCCATACGAGCAGTACTTC. Translation: CASGETPYEQYF. This sequence joins TRBV2 and TRBJ2-7; D may be TRBD2 (5 bases). CDR1 SNHLY and CDR2 FYNNEI come from the germline V gene. The germline V and J ends were trimmed by 8 bases and 4 bases, with 12 bases remaining between them. CDR3 length equals 12 residues.

The chain links TRBV11-3 to TRBJ2-1, with a tentative D call TRBD2 (7 bases). Between the trimmed V and J ends, which lost 3 bases and 5 bases, there was a span of 11 bases. CDR1 and CDR2 (germline): SGHNT, YENEEA. The CDR3 runs 14 residues. CDR3 protein: CASSFGGADNEQFF. CDR3 coding DNA: TGTGCCAGCAGCTTTGGGGGGGCGGACAATGAGCAGTTCTTC.

This clone was counted a single time. V usage is TRBV5-1 and J usage is TRBJ2-1; 11 bases map to TRBD2. Looked up from germline, CDR1 is SGHRS and CDR2 is YFSETQ. This CDR3 has 16 amino acids. The ends lost 0 bases at V and 7 bases at J; junction bases unmatched: 6. The CDR3 loop reads CASSLVASGRMNEQFF. In DNA, the CDR3 is TGCGCCAGCAGCTTGGTTGCTAGCGGGAGGATGAATGAGCAGTTCTTC.

This clone was observed a handful of times. This rearrangement joins TRBV4-2 to TRBJ2-1; 7 bases are a match to TRBD2. The CDR3 loop spans 18 amino acids. Germline V CDR1 and CDR2: LGHNA, YNFKEQ. V lost 1 base and J lost 0; bases outside the gene matches: 9. The CDR3 spells CASSQAGALAVSYNEQFF. CDR3 DNA sequence: TGTGCCAGCAGCCAAGCCGGAGCCCTAGCGGTCTCCTACAATGAGCAGTTCTTC.